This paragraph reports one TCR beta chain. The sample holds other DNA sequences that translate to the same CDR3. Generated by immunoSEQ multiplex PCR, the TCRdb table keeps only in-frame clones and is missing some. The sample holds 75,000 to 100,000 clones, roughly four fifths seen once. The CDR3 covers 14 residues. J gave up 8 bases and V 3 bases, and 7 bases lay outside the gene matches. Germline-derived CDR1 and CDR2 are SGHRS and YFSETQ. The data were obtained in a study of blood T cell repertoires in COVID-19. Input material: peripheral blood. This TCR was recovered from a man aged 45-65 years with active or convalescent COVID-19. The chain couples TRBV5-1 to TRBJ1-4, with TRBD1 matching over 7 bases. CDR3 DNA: TGCGCCAGCAGCTCCGGGACAGAAGGAGAAAAACTGTTTTTT. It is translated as CASSSGTEGEKLFF.